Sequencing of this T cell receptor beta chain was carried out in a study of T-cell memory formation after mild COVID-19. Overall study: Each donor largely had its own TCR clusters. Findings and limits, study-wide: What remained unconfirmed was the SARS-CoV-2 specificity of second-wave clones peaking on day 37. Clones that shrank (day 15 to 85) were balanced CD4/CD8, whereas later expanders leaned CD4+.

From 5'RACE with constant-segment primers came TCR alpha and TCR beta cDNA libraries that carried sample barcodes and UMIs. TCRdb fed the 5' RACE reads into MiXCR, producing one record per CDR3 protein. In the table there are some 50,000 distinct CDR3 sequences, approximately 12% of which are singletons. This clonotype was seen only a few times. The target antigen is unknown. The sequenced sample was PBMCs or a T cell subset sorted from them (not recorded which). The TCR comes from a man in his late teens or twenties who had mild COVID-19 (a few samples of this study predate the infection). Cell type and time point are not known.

Written as DNA, the CDR3 is TGCGCCAGCAGCCAAGGACAGGGAGATTACGAGCAGTACTTC. This sequence encodes CASSQGQGDYEQYF. This chain joins TRBV4-3 and TRBJ2-7; TRBD1 matches 7 bases. From germline, CDR1 is LGHNA and CDR2 YSLEER. CDR3 length equals 14 residues. Trimming removed 1 base from V and 4 bases from J; junction bases left unmatched: 4.